The 12 T cell receptor beta chains given below trace back to one sample, sequenced in a study of OX40 agonist ivuxolimab in advanced cancers. TCRdb's copy holds only in-frame clones and misses some; the assay was immunoSEQ multiplex PCR. The table shows about 66,000 clones, with about nine tenths occurring only once. Source: CD4+ or CD8+ T cells sorted from blood, taken in a trial of the OX40 agonist ivuxolimab. These receptors were obtained from an adult with an advanced solid tumor such as melanoma, head and neck, liver or kidney cancer.

The rearrangement joins TRBV21-1 to TRBJ1-4. TRBV21-1 constitutes a pseudogene. The CDR3 sequence is 17 residues long. As DNA, the CDR3 is TGTGCCAGCAGCATCTACCAGGCTGACTCACACAATGAAAAACTGTTTTTT. This encodes CASSIYQADSHNEKLFF.

This sequence joins TRBV19 and TRBJ2-1; TRBD1 might be the D (5 bases). Trimming shortened V by 4 bases and J by 8 bases, and 15 bases separated the two germline ends. The V gene's germline CDR1 is LNHDA and CDR2 SQIVND (reference sequence). The CDR3 runs to 14 residues. The CDR3 is CASSKVSGYDEQFF. CDR3 sequence (DNA): TGTGCCAGTAGTAAAGTCTCAGGGTACGATGAGCAGTTCTTC.

The CDR3 DNA sequence: TGTGCCAGCAGCGTAGGACAGGGGAATTCACCCCTCCACTTT. This codes for CASSVGQGNSPLHF. This rearrangement joins TRBV9 to TRBJ1-6, with 8 positions matching TRBD1. Germline V CDR1 and CDR2: SGDLS, YYNGEE. The V gene end was trimmed by 0 bases and the J gene end by 7 bases; junction bases not matched to a gene: 0. The length of the CDR3 is 14 residues.

The chain couples TRBV19 to TRBJ1-6; perhaps TRBD1 as D (5 bases). The CDR3 is 14 amino acids. V was trimmed by 5 bases and J by 10 bases, leaving 15 bases between them. Germline assignment: CDR1 LNHDA and CDR2 SQIVND (reference sequence). In nucleotides, the CDR3 is TGTGCCAGTAGTGCGGCAGGGTTACAATCACCCCTCCACTTT. Its translation is CASSAAGLQSPLHF.

This clone has just one count. This chain links TRBV7-2 with TRBJ1-3; the match to TRBD1 covers 7 bases. J lost 2 bases, V lost 6 bases, and 4 bases had no gene match. Germline values: CDR1 SGHTA, CDR2 FQGNSA. The length of the CDR3 is 14 residues. The DNA for the CDR3 is TGTGCCAGCAGAATTGACAGGGCTGGAAACACCATATATTTT. It translates to CASRIDRAGNTIYF. The whole variable domain, remainder taken from reference TRBV7-2 and TRBJ1-3, is GAGVSQSPSNKVTEKGKDVELRCDPISGHTALYWYRQSLGQGLEFLIYFQGNSAPDKSGLPSDRFSAERTGGSVSTLTIQRTQQEDSAVYLCASRIDRAGNTIYFGEGSWLTVV.

The CDR3: CASSFYWDRGWETQYF. For the CDR3, the DNA is TGTGCCAGCAGTTTCTACTGGGACAGGGGGTGGGAGACCCAGTACTTC. The gene calls are TRBV6-5 and TRBJ2-5; 11 nucleotides align to TRBD1. The CDR3 has 16 residues. CDR1 and CDR2 (germline): MNHEY, SVGAGI. V was pared by 4 bases and J by 5 bases, with 9 bases of the junction left unmatched.

The count of this clone is one. The chain is built from TRBV20-1 and TRBJ2-5; D gene uncertain. Trimming pared 0 bases from V and 5 bases from J, leaving 4 bases between. CDR1 is DFQATT, CDR2 SNEGSKA, per germline (reference sequence). The CDR3 contains 11 residues. The CDR3: CSARDRETQYF. DNA for the CDR3: TGCAGTGCTAGAGATAGGGAGACCCAGTACTTC.

The chain employs TRBV19 and TRBJ1-5; 7 bases map to TRBD1. This CDR3 is built from 15 residues. Per germline, CDR1 LNHDA and CDR2 SQIVND (reference sequence). V shed 1 base and J 7 bases; nucleotides not matched to a gene: 7. The CDR3 DNA is TGTGCCAGTAGTATAGGGGGACAGTTTTCCCAGCCCCAGCATTTT. Translation: CASSIGGQFSQPQHF.

The J gene is TRBJ2-5, the V gene TRBV29-1; D gene ambiguous. The V gene lost 8 bases and the J gene lost 3 bases, with 7 bases spanning the gap. The CDR3 is 10 amino acids. CDR1 and CDR2 (germline): SQVTM, ANQGSEA. The CDR3 is CSFQEETQYF. CDR3 nucleotide sequence: TGCAGCTTCCAGGAAGAGACCCAGTACTTC.

The chain links TRBV5-1 to TRBJ2-2; perhaps TRBD1 as D (5 bases). The V and J ends lost 0 bases and 1 base respectively, with 10 bases between them. The CDR3 is 16 residues long. Germline CDR1 reads SGHRS; CDR2 reads YFSETQ. CDR3 sequence (DNA): TGCGCCAGCAGCTTGGCCGGCCAGGGGAACACCGGGGAGCTGTTTTTT. Protein sequence: CASSLAGQGNTGELFF.

The chain carries TRBV12-5 and TRBJ1-2; TRBD1 is a possible D gene (6 bases). Trimming left V 6 bases short and J 4 bases short, with 18 bases between. This CDR3 has 15 amino acids. Germline-derived CDR1 and CDR2 are LGHNT and FRNRAP. The CDR3 sequence: CASGLFRGGGYGYTF. CDR3 sequence (DNA): TGTGCTAGTGGCCTATTCAGGGGCGGGGGCTATGGCTACACCTTC.

V gene TRBV18 combines with J gene TRBJ2-3; TRBD1 aligns across 9 bases. Trimming at V came to 2 bases and at J to 4 bases, leaving 7 bases not matched to a gene. The CDR3 spans 16 residues. Germline V lookup: CDR1 KGHSH, CDR2 LQKENI. CDR3 region: CASSPRGQGPADTQYF. CDR3 nucleotide sequence: TGTGCCAGCTCACCAAGGGGACAGGGTCCCGCAGATACGCAGTATTTT.